Presented here are 20 T cell receptor beta chains from one specimen sequenced in a study of cytomegalovirus exposure and HLA in healthy donors. The PCR had 60 Vbeta and 13 Jbeta primers. Using immunoSEQ multiplex PCR, the repertoire was profiled, and TCRdb retains in-frame clones only, with some absent. This table holds 150,000 or so clones, around 80% found once. Source material: PBMCs. These receptors originate from a woman in her forties or fifties in good health and CMV-seropositive.

The chain employs TRBV19 and TRBJ2-1; possibly TRBD1 for D (6 bases). The germline V gene has CDR1 LNHDA and CDR2 SQIVND (reference sequence). The CDR3 runs 13 residues. The ends were cut back, 4 bases at V and 9 bases at J, with 13 bases in the middle. In nucleotides, the CDR3 is TGTGCCAGTAGTAGCACCCAGGGGACTGAGCAGTTCTTC. The encoded protein is CASSSTQGTEQFF. The whole variable domain, filled in from reference TRBV19 and TRBJ2-1, reads DGGITQSPKYLFRKEGQNVTLSCEQNLNHDAMYWYRQDPGQGLRLIYYSQIVNDFQKGDIAEGYSVSREKKESFPLTVTSAQKNPTAFYLCASSSTQGTEQFFGPGTRLTVL.

The chain has TRBV5-8 and TRBJ2-3; TRBD2 agrees at 12 bases. The CDR3 consists of 16 residues. Trimming removed 0 bases from V and 2 bases from J; junction bases left unmatched: 1. Germline values: CDR1 SGHTS, CDR2 YDEGEE. The DNA of the CDR3 is TGTGCCAGCAGCTTGGGGACTAGCGGGGCCACAGATACGCAGTATTTT. Amino acid sequence: CASSLGTSGATDTQYF.

V is TRBV7-9 and J is TRBJ2-3; D not certain. Trimming pared 2 bases from V and 1 base from J, leaving 10 bases between. The CDR3 contains 15 residues. Per germline, CDR1 SEHNR and CDR2 FQNEAQ (reference sequence). The CDR3, as DNA: TGTGCCAGCAGCTTATTCGCGATGGGCACAGATACGCAGTATTTT. Its translation is CASSLFAMGTDTQYF.

This clone was found once. This chain links TRBV6-4 with TRBJ2-2; D remains unclear. The germline gives CDR1 MRHNA, CDR2 SNTAGT. Trimming stripped 8 bases from V and 6 bases from J, with 7 bases between. The CDR3 contains 11 residues. The CDR3 DNA sequence: TGTGCCAGCTCCCCGGCCGGGGAGCTGTTTTTT. Amino acids: CASSPAGELFF.

The chain uses TRBV7-9 and TRBJ1-2, with D hard to call. Germline V gene lookup returns CDR1 SEHNR and CDR2 FQNEAQ (reference sequence). This CDR3 region has 10 residues. Trimming removed 9 bases at V and 5 bases at J, with 7 bases between. In DNA form, the CDR3 reads TGTGCCAGAGCTTTTTATGGCTACACCTTC. This encodes CARAFYGYTF.

V usage is TRBV18 and J usage is TRBJ1-2, with 7 bases lining up with TRBD1. Germline V gives CDR1 KGHSH, CDR2 LQKENI. The CDR3 length is 14 residues. V lost 3 bases and J lost 0; bases outside the gene matches: 1. This CDR3 is CASSPGTANYGYTF. CDR3 nucleotide sequence: TGTGCCAGCTCACCTGGGACAGCTAACTATGGCTACACCTTC.

This chain joins TRBV7-9 and TRBJ1-2; D gene unclear. CDR3 size: 12 residues. Germline CDR1 is SEHNR and CDR2 is FQNEAQ (reference sequence). The germline V and J ends were trimmed by 3 bases and 3 bases, with 5 bases remaining between them. The CDR3 is CASSLADYGYTF. For the CDR3, the DNA is TGTGCCAGCAGCTTGGCGGACTATGGCTACACCTTC.

The CDR3, as DNA: TGCGCCAGCAGCTCGGCTTCGGGCAGGGGGCAAAAGACCCAGTACTTC. Protein product: CASSSASGRGQKTQYF. This rearrangement joins TRBV5-1 to TRBJ2-5, with 8 bases aligning to TRBD1. Per the germline V gene, CDR1 is SGHRS and CDR2 is YFSETQ. The CDR3 runs to 16 residues. V dropped 3 bases and J dropped 6; count of bases not matched to a gene: 13.

The rearrangement links TRBV6-5 to TRBJ2-5; 7 bases agree with TRBD2. CDR3 length: 15 amino acids. V lost 4 bases to trimming and J lost 5 bases; unmatched junction nucleotides: 10. In germline, CDR1 is MNHEY, CDR2 SVGAGI. In DNA form, the CDR3 reads TGTGCCAGCAGTTTAGGGAGGGTTCGGGACGAGACCCAGTACTTC. Translated, it gives CASSLGRVRDETQYF.

The J gene is TRBJ2-3, the V gene TRBV11-1; 8 nucleotides align to TRBD1. CDR3 length: 16 residues. The J segment lost 4 bases and the V segment lost 2 bases, leaving 8 bases of the junction unmatched. Germline lookup yields CDR1 SGHAT and CDR2 FQDESV (reference sequence). CDR3 DNA: TGTGCCAGCAGCTTACGGACAGGGCCTCCGGCAGATACGCAGTATTTT. Translation gives CASSLRTGPPADTQYF.

The chain is built from TRBV27 and TRBJ2-1, with D maybe TRBD2 (5 bases). Germline CDR1 is MNHEY and CDR2 is SMNVEV (reference sequence). The CDR3 is 14 amino acids. Trimming cost V 5 bases and J 6 bases, with 14 bases left between them. The CDR3 loop reads CASSKADVANEQFF. The CDR3 DNA reads as TGTGCCAGCAGTAAAGCGGACGTAGCCAATGAGCAGTTCTTC.

This clone appeared a single time. The genes are TRBV28 and TRBJ1-3; TRBD1 aligns across 11 bases. J was trimmed by 8 bases and V by 5 bases; bases with no gene match: 8. The germline V gene has CDR1 MDHEN and CDR2 SYDVKM. The CDR3 totals 15 residues. CDR3 amino acids: CASSQNGGQGDTIYF. CDR3 DNA sequence: TGTGCCAGCAGTCAAAATGGGGGACAGGGGGACACCATATATTTT.

The rearrangement joins TRBV5-1 to TRBJ2-3, with a weak D call TRBD2 (5 bases). From germline, CDR1 is SGHRS and CDR2 YFSETQ. CDR3 length equals 12 residues. Trimming took off 4 bases at V and 5 bases at J, with 8 bases between the two ends. The CDR3 nucleotides are TGCGCCAGCAGCGTCGAGGGAGATACGCAGTATTTT. Translation gives CASSVEGDTQYF.

The table lists this clone with a count of one. The rearrangement links TRBV4-2 to TRBJ1-1, with D possibly matching TRBD1 (5 bases). This CDR3 has 14 amino acids. Germline-derived CDR1 and CDR2 are LGHNA and YNFKEQ. With 4 bases removed from V and 2 bases from J, the gap between germline ends came to 11 bases. The CDR3 bases are TGTGCCAGCAGCCTTTACAGGTACAACACTGAAGCTTTCTTT. Translation: CASSLYRYNTEAFF.

The chain employs TRBV5-4 and TRBJ2-2, with no clear D. This CDR3 spans 14 amino acids. The V and J ends lost 0 bases and 6 bases respectively, with 9 bases between them. Germline CDR1 and CDR2: SGHNT and YYREEE (reference sequence). This CDR3 reads CASSLGGFPGELFF. As DNA, the CDR3 is TGTGCCAGCAGCTTGGGCGGTTTCCCCGGGGAGCTGTTTTTT.

This clone has more than one count but fewer than ten. The genes are TRBV9 and TRBJ1-1; D gene unclear. The germline V gene encodes CDR1 SGDLS and CDR2 YYNGEE. This CDR3 contains 15 residues. Deletions cut 2 bases from V and 3 bases from J, with 14 bases between. The CDR3 sequence is CASSVGGTSDTEAFF. The CDR3 DNA sequence: TGTGCCAGCAGCGTCGGAGGCACATCCGACACTGAAGCTTTCTTT. The entire variable domain, with the rest obtained from reference TRBV9 and TRBJ1-1, is as follows: DSGVTQTPKHLITATGQRVTLRCSPRSGDLSVYWYQQSLDQGLQFLIQYYNGEERAKGNILERFSAQQFPDLHSELNLSSLELGDSALYFCASSVGGTSDTEAFFGQGTRLTVV.

The V call is TRBV10-1, the J call TRBJ1-5; TRBD1 is a possible D gene (5 bases). Germline CDR1 WNHNN, CDR2 SYGVQD (reference sequence). The ends were cut back, 8 bases at V and 1 base at J, with 18 bases in the middle. This CDR3 comprises 16 residues. This CDR3 is CASPPEEGTSNQPQHF. In nucleotides, the CDR3 is TGCGCCAGCCCCCCGGAGGAGGGGACGAGCAATCAGCCCCAGCATTTT.

This rearrangement joins TRBV28 to TRBJ2-3, with D tentatively TRBD2 (6 bases). V lost 6 bases to trimming and J lost 2 bases, with 18 bases between them. Germline assignment: CDR1 MDHEN and CDR2 SYDVKM. The CDR3 spans 16 residues. CDR3 in amino acids: CASRTSGVGITDTQYF. The CDR3, as DNA: TGTGCCAGCAGGACCTCGGGGGTGGGAATCACAGATACGCAGTATTTT. Complete variable domain (other parts from reference TRBV28 and TRBJ2-3): DVKVTQSSRYLVKRTGEKVFLECVQDMDHENMFWYRQDPGLGLRLIYFSYDVKMKEKGDIPEGYSVSREKKERFSLILESASTNQTSMYLCASRTSGVGITDTQYFGPGTRLTVL.

The chain carries TRBV27 and TRBJ1-5; 7 nucleotides line up with TRBD1. Trimming removed 5 bases from V and 4 bases from J; junction bases left unmatched: 11. The CDR3 sequence is 16 residues long. CDR1 is MNHEY and CDR2 is SMNVEV in the germline V gene (reference sequence). CDR3 protein: CASSPTGFRGNQPQHF. In nucleotides, the CDR3 is TGTGCCAGCAGTCCGACAGGGTTCAGGGGGAATCAGCCCCAGCATTTT.

The chain recombines TRBV28 with TRBJ1-5; weak D call: TRBD1 (5 bases). The CDR3 runs to 16 residues. Between the trimmed V and J ends, which lost 6 bases and 1 base, there was a span of 16 bases. Germline V gene lookup returns CDR1 MDHEN and CDR2 SYDVKM. CDR3 region: CASSFTDSQSNQPQHF. In DNA, the CDR3 is TGTGCCAGCAGCTTCACCGACAGCCAGAGCAATCAGCCCCAGCATTTT.